The 12 T cell receptor beta chains in this list originate from one sample, sequenced in a study of cytomegalovirus exposure and HLA in healthy donors (dated by TCRdb to about 2017). The protocol used for the library was the immunoSEQ multiplex PCR assay. A mixture of 60 forward primers for TCR Vbeta segments and 13 reverse primers for TCR Jbeta segments was used in the multiplex PCR. TCRdb's version of the immuneACCESS table is confined to in-frame rearrangements and falls short of the full clone set. An unresolved V gene accounts for under half of the shortfall where checked; the remainder is of unknown origin. This sample has about 110,000 clones in its table, and almost 70% of those were observed once. The ten largest clonotypes hold approximately 3% of the sample. Sequencing input: PBMCs. The receptors were gathered from a young man in good health and CMV-seronegative.

This clone has just a few counts. V and J are TRBV19 and TRBJ2-5; perhaps TRBD2 as D (6 bases). V shed 5 bases and J shed 7 bases, with 20 bases lying between them. Germline CDR1 LNHDA, CDR2 SQIVND (reference sequence). The CDR3 is 15 amino acids. The CDR3 DNA sequence: TGTGCCAGTAGTCCGGGGGAGAGGACTCGAGTGACCCAGTACTTC. Its translation is CASSPGERTRVTQYF.

This clone has more than one count but fewer than ten. J is TRBJ2-7 and V is TRBV21-1; the listed D gene, TRBD1, was not tested against the DNA. TRBV21-1 is noted as a pseudogene. This CDR3 is 12 amino acids long. DNA for the CDR3: TGTGCCAGCTTGGGACAAGCCTACGAGCAGTACTTC. Translated, it gives CASLGQAYEQYF.

V gene TRBV19 combines with J gene TRBJ1-2, with D tentatively TRBD1 (5 bases). The CDR3 is 15 residues long. V was cut by 1 base and J by 2 bases, with 11 bases left in between. Germline CDR1 LNHDA, CDR2 SQIVND (reference sequence). The CDR3 protein is CASSIGLGQNYGYTF. The CDR3 DNA reads TGTGCCAGTAGTATAGGGCTGGGGCAGAACTATGGCTACACCTTC.

The chain carries TRBV18 and TRBJ2-3; 7 bases match TRBD2. Germline CDR1 and CDR2: KGHSH and LQKENI. V lost 1 base, J lost 4 bases, and 8 bases stayed unmatched. This CDR3 spans 16 amino acids. For the CDR3, the DNA is TGTGCCAGCTCACCACAAAAGGTCGCGGGGGCAGATACGCAGTATTTT. This sequence encodes CASSPQKVAGADTQYF.

This clone was seen only once. The genes are TRBV7-2 and TRBJ2-7, with D possibly matching TRBD2 (8 bases). There are 18 residues in the CDR3. Between the trimmed V and J ends, which lost 5 bases and 1 base, there was a span of 24 bases. Germline values: CDR1 SGHTA, CDR2 FQGNSA. CDR3 loop: CASSLRDRLTSASYEQYF. CDR3 coding DNA: TGTGCCAGCAGCCTCCGGGACAGATTGACTAGCGCATCCTACGAGCAGTACTTC.

V gene TRBV4-3 combines with J gene TRBJ2-2; 9 bases match TRBD1. The V segment lost 0 bases and the J segment 0 bases; nucleotides outside the gene matches: 5. Germline assignment: CDR1 LGHNA and CDR2 YSLEER. This CDR3 is 18 amino acids long. CDR3 DNA: TGCGCCAGCAGCCAAGATGTCAGGACAGGGGCGAACACCGGGGAGCTGTTTTTT. It specifies CASSQDVRTGANTGELFF.

The CDR3, as DNA: TGTGCCAGCAGCTTAGCGCGTAGTATCTCCAATCAGCCCCAGCATTTT. Translating gives CASSLARSISNQPQHF. This rearrangement joins TRBV7-8 to TRBJ1-5; D not certain. Trimming stripped 0 bases from V and 3 bases from J, with 12 bases between. The CDR3 contains 16 residues. CDR1 is SGHVS, CDR2 FQNEAQ, per germline. The entire variable domain, with the rest obtained from reference TRBV7-8 and TRBJ1-5, is as follows: GAGVSQSPRYKVAKRGQDVALRCDPISGHVSLFWYQQALGQGPEFLTYFQNEAQLDKSGLPSDRFFAERPEGSVSTLKIQRTQQEDSAVYLCASSLARSISNQPQHFGDGTRLSIL.

As concerns this clone: This sample includes further DNA sequences coding for the same CDR3. The V and J genes are TRBV7-2 and TRBJ2-7, with TRBD2 as a possible D gene (5 bases). CDR1 and CDR2 (germline): SGHTA, FQGNSA. The V and J ends lost 6 bases and 10 bases respectively, with 19 bases between them. The CDR3 runs 13 residues. The CDR3 region has the DNA TGTGCCAGCAGTCCGCGCCTCCGGGGTCCACAGTACTTC. Translated: CASSPRLRGPQYF.

This chain joins TRBV10-1 and TRBJ1-3; 8 nucleotides line up with TRBD1. Germline V gives CDR1 WNHNN, CDR2 SYGVQD (reference sequence). CDR3 length: 19 amino acids. J gave up 0 bases and V 2 bases, and 12 bases lay outside the gene matches. The CDR3 bases are TGCGCCAGCAGTGAGAGGATTGGAACAGGGGGATCCTCTGGAAACACCATATATTTT. Its translation is CASSERIGTGGSSGNTIYF.

The chain couples TRBV18 to TRBJ2-7; 9 nucleotides match TRBD2. Germline CDR1 is KGHSH and CDR2 is LQKENI. The junction had 4 bases not matched to a gene; V was cut back by 0 bases and J by 4 bases. The CDR3 is 15 amino acids. For the CDR3, the DNA is TGTGCCAGCTCACCACCTAGCGGGAGAGTGTACGAGCAGTACTTC. As protein: CASSPPSGRVYEQYF.

The table lists this clone with a count of one. The gene calls are TRBV9 and TRBJ2-5, with 7 bases matching TRBD1. The CDR3 is 13 residues long. V lost 4 bases and J lost 1; bases outside the gene matches: 1. Germline CDR1 is SGDLS and CDR2 is YYNGEE. The CDR3 spells CASSSGGQETQYF. Written as DNA, the CDR3 is TGTGCCAGCAGCTCAGGGGGCCAAGAGACCCAGTACTTC.

This clone appeared a few times. V and J are TRBV5-6 and TRBJ1-1; D is possibly TRBD1 (5 bases). CDR3 length: 14 residues. Germline V gives CDR1 SGHDT, CDR2 YYEEEE. V was shortened by 4 bases and J by 4 bases, with 14 bases between the two germline ends. The CDR3, as DNA: TGTGCCAGCAGCCTTCCAGGGTTAAGCACTGAAGCTTTCTTT. Its protein is CASSLPGLSTEAFF.